This T cell receptor (beta chain) was sequenced for a study of read filtering for tumor transcriptome and immune sequencing. Overall study results and limits: Roughly 79% of IR-seq clonotypes had one read, totaling about 3.5% of reads; RNA-seq: around 70% and 40%.

This clonotype was found many times. Its antigen is undetermined. This library used about 360 ng RNA and molecular barcoded adaptors spanning alpha/delta and beta/gamma chains. TCRdb reanalysed the reads using MiXCR and keeps one entry per CDR3 protein. The repertoire has fewer than 30,000 distinct CDR3 sequences, 20% to 25% of them found once; the top ten carry 17%. Trimming shortened V by 5 bases and J by 6 bases, and 11 bases separated the two germline ends. CDR3 length equals 12 residues. From germline, CDR1 is SEHNR and CDR2 FQNEAQ (reference sequence). Sequencing was performed on a population of CD138-negative cells sorted from bone marrow. The chain employs TRBV7-9 and TRBJ2-7; D tentatively fits TRBD1 or TRBD2 (5 bases each). The TCR sequence derives from a donor at least 40 years old with multiple myeloma. The CDR3 region is CASSPRGGEQYF. DNA for the CDR3: TGTGCCAGCAGCCCGCGTGGGGGCGAGCAGTACTTC. Variable domain in full (rest from reference TRBV7-9 and TRBJ2-7): DTGVSQNPRHKITKRGQNVTFRCDPISEHNRLYWYRQTLGQGPEFLTYFQNEAQLEKSRLLSDRFSAERPKGSFSTLEIQRTEQGDSAMYLCASSPRGGEQYFGPGTRLTVT.